Following are 32 T cell receptor beta chains from one sample sequenced in a study of beta chain features in type 1 diabetes. The whole isolated RNA underwent reverse transcription, so sequencing captured expressed TCRB transcripts. Method: immunoSEQ multiplex PCR; TCRdb's copy keeps in-frame clones and lacks some. This sample carries roughly 370,000 clones, 14% of them seen once, and the ten largest clones take around 0.035%. Material: naive CD4+ T cells from blood. The receptors come from a man under 40 in good health.

V gene TRBV7-2 combines with J gene TRBJ1-2; a possible D gene is TRBD1 (6 bases). The CDR3 spans 15 residues. Trimming stripped 2 bases from V and 6 bases from J, with 16 bases between. The germline V gene encodes CDR1 SGHTA and CDR2 FQGNSA. The CDR3 loop reads CASSLSGGQGHGYTF. The DNA of the CDR3 is TGTGCCAGCAGCTTATCGGGGGGCCAAGGGCATGGCTACACCTTC.

This clone came up a few times. The V gene is TRBV2, the J gene TRBJ2-2; no clear D. CDR3 length: 15 residues. CDR1 is SNHLY and CDR2 is FYNNEI in the germline V gene. Deletions cut 4 bases from V and 0 bases from J, with 9 bases between. The CDR3 region has the DNA TGTGCCAGCAGTGTTGGCTCAGCGAACACCGGGGAGCTGTTTTTT. It codes for CASSVGSANTGELFF.

The V call is TRBV4-1, the J call TRBJ2-7; 8 nucleotides agree with TRBD2. V shed 0 bases, J shed 7 bases, and the junction held 8 bases outside the gene matches. The CDR3 has 15 residues. The germline V gene encodes CDR1 MGHRA and CDR2 YSYEKL. CDR3 sequence (DNA): TGCGCCAGCAGCCAAGATGCTAGCGGGCCTGGTGAGCAGTACGTC. As protein: CASSQDASGPGEQYV.

This clone has a handful of counts. The chain links TRBV5-8 to TRBJ2-3; D gene uncertain. The CDR3 consists of 11 residues. Germline values: CDR1 SGHTS, CDR2 YDEGEE. The V gene lost 5 bases and the J gene lost 6 bases, with 7 bases spanning the gap. The CDR3 region is CASSRSDTQYF. The CDR3 DNA sequence: TGTGCCAGCAGTAGGTCGGATACGCAGTATTTT.

This clone occurred a few times. The V gene is TRBV27, the J gene TRBJ2-1; tentatively, D is TRBD1 (8 bases). CDR1 and CDR2 from the germline V gene are MNHEY and SMNVEV (reference sequence). The CDR3 runs 14 residues. Trimming stripped 5 bases from V and 9 bases from J, with 17 bases between. The CDR3: CASSSGTGGSEQFF. The CDR3 DNA reads TGTGCCAGCAGTAGCGGGACAGGAGGAAGTGAGCAGTTCTTC.

The rearrangement links TRBV14 to TRBJ2-3, with TRBD1 identical over 7 bases. Germline V gene data show CDR1 as SGHDN and CDR2 as FVKESK. This CDR3 comprises 17 residues. The trim removed 3 bases at V and 1 base at J, leaving 10 bases unmatched. The CDR3 region is CASSQATTGWGTDTQYF. In DNA form, the CDR3 reads TGTGCCAGCAGCCAGGCGACGACAGGGTGGGGCACAGATACGCAGTATTTT.

This clone has only a few counts. The gene calls are TRBV7-2 and TRBJ2-3; the match to TRBD1 covers 7 bases. The CDR3 runs 11 residues. Germline V gives CDR1 SGHTA, CDR2 FQGNSA. With V trimmed by 4 bases and J by 8 bases, 0 bases remained unmatched. The DNA for the CDR3 is TGTGCCAGCAGCTGGGACAGTACGCAGTATTTT. As protein: CASSWDSTQYF.

This clone was recorded a few times. This sample includes further DNA sequences coding for the same CDR3. The V and J genes are TRBV9 and TRBJ2-3; the D is unclear. V gave up 1 base and J gave up 0 bases, with 9 bases separating them. The CDR3 contains 15 residues. In germline, CDR1 is SGDLS, CDR2 YYNGEE. CDR3 residues: CASSVIAASTDTQYF. CDR3 DNA: TGTGCCAGCAGCGTAATCGCAGCTAGCACAGATACGCAGTATTTT.

This clone was detected only once. V is TRBV6-6 and J is TRBJ1-2; possibly TRBD1 for D (5 bases). The CDR3 totals 15 residues. The germline gives CDR1 MNHNY, CDR2 SVGAGI (reference sequence). V dropped 1 base and J dropped 6 bases, with 15 bases sitting between them. The CDR3 region is CASSYFEGSGDGYTF. CDR3 coding DNA: TGTGCCAGCAGTTACTTTGAGGGGAGTGGGGATGGCTACACCTTC.

This clone has a handful of counts. J is TRBJ1-5 and V is TRBV7-9; 10 nucleotides line up with TRBD1. This CDR3 is 15 amino acids long. CDR1 SEHNR and CDR2 FQNEAQ come from the germline V gene (reference sequence). V shed 5 bases and J 2 bases; nucleotides not matched to a gene: 3. CDR3 sequence reads: CASSPGTGGNQPQHF. The CDR3 nucleotides read TGTGCCAGCAGCCCCGGGACAGGGGGCAATCAGCCCCAGCATTTT. Together with reference TRBV7-9 and TRBJ1-5, the CDR3 gives the full variable domain: DTGVSQNPRHKITKRGQNVTFRCDPISEHNRLYWYRQTLGQGPEFLTYFQNEAQLEKSRLLSDRFSAERPKGSFSTLEIQRTEQGDSAMYLCASSPGTGGNQPQHFGDGTRLSIL.

V is TRBV9 and J is TRBJ2-7; 9 positions agree with TRBD1. Germline CDR1 and CDR2: SGDLS and YYNGEE. The CDR3 is 14 amino acids. V shed 4 bases, J shed 4 bases, and the junction held 6 bases outside the gene matches. This chain's CDR3 is CASSPRDRVYEQYF. CDR3 nucleotides: TGTGCCAGCAGCCCCCGGGACAGGGTGTACGAGCAGTACTTC.

This clone was found a few times. J is TRBJ2-3 and V is TRBV9, with D possibly being TRBD1 (6 bases). V lost 3 bases and J 4 bases, leaving 12 bases between the germline ends. Germline CDR1 SGDLS, CDR2 YYNGEE. This CDR3 region has 14 residues. The CDR3: CASSGQGNPDTQYF. DNA of the CDR3: TGTGCCAGCAGCGGTCAGGGGAACCCAGATACGCAGTATTTT.

A few counts support this clone. The rearrangement links TRBV6-6 to TRBJ2-7; D unresolved. The CDR3 covers 14 residues. The V end lost 0 bases, the J end lost 2 bases, and 8 bases lay between the germline ends. Germline values: CDR1 MNHNY, CDR2 SVGAGI (reference sequence). The CDR3 DNA sequence: TGTGCCAGCAGTTACTCTGCAGGAACCTACGAGCAGTACGTC. Protein product: CASSYSAGTYEQYV.

V is TRBV2 and J is TRBJ2-3; TRBD1 matches at 10 bases. Germline V gene lookup returns CDR1 SNHLY and CDR2 FYNNEI. The trim removed 7 bases at V and 3 bases at J, leaving 4 bases unmatched. The CDR3 is made up of 14 amino acids. CDR3 loop: CASTGQGLTDTQYF. The CDR3 DNA reads TGTGCCAGCACGGGACAGGGGTTGACAGATACGCAGTATTTT.

This clone came up many times. The rearrangement joins TRBV10-3 to TRBJ2-3, with TRBD1 as a possible D gene (6 bases). CDR1 and CDR2 from the germline V gene are ENHRY and SYGVKD. Deletions cut 8 bases from V and 0 bases from J, with 15 bases between. The CDR3 totals 15 residues. CDR3 in DNA: TGTGCCATCGCCAGGACAGAGACTAGCACAGATACGCAGTATTTT. Translating it yields CAIARTETSTDTQYF.

The chain joins TRBV5-1 to TRBJ2-1, with D maybe TRBD1 (6 bases). Deletions cut 4 bases from V and 8 bases from J, with 13 bases between. Germline loops: CDR1 SGHRS, CDR2 YFSETQ. This CDR3 comprises 13 residues. The CDR3 spells CASSAGQFDEQFF. As DNA, the CDR3 is TGCGCCAGCAGCGCCGGACAGTTCGATGAGCAGTTCTTC.

This clone turned up a few times. The genes are TRBV7-2 and TRBJ2-7, with a tentative D call TRBD1 (6 bases). CDR3 size: 15 residues. The V and J ends lost 5 bases and 0 bases respectively, with 14 bases between them. Germline-derived CDR1 and CDR2 are SGHTA and FQGNSA. The CDR3 reads CASSINRASSYEQYF. The CDR3 DNA sequence: TGTGCCAGCAGCATTAACAGGGCCAGCTCCTACGAGCAGTACTTC.

The chain couples TRBV7-8 to TRBJ2-1; 9 nucleotides line up with TRBD2. This CDR3 has 15 amino acids. V dropped 4 bases and J dropped 8; count of bases not matched to a gene: 9. CDR1 SGHVS and CDR2 FQNEAQ come from the germline V gene. CDR3 sequence: CASSSLAGDVDEQFF. Here the CDR3 DNA reads TGTGCCAGCAGCTCCTTAGCGGGAGATGTTGATGAGCAGTTCTTC. The entire variable domain, with the rest obtained from reference TRBV7-8 and TRBJ2-1, is as follows: GAGVSQSPRYKVAKRGQDVALRCDPISGHVSLFWYQQALGQGPEFLTYFQNEAQLDKSGLPSDRFFAERPEGSVSTLKIQRTQQEDSAVYLCASSSLAGDVDEQFFGPGTRLTVL.

This clone was seen a few times. This CDR3 is also generated by other DNA sequences in the sample. The rearrangement links TRBV7-2 to TRBJ2-7; D unclear. CDR1 and CDR2 from the germline V gene are SGHTA and FQGNSA. The CDR3 is 12 residues long. Trimming left V 3 bases short and J 4 bases short, with 7 bases between. CDR3: CASSLGFYEQYF. CDR3 nucleotide sequence: TGTGCCAGCAGCTTGGGGTTTTACGAGCAGTACTTC.

The chain carries TRBV5-1 and TRBJ2-7; D is ambiguous. The V end lost 1 base, the J end lost 3 bases, and 5 bases lay between the germline ends. Germline V gives CDR1 SGHRS, CDR2 YFSETQ. This CDR3 has 12 residues. The CDR3 coding sequence is TGCGCCAGCAGCTTGTTAGGCTACGAGCAGTACTTC. This codes for CASSLLGYEQYF.

In its sample, this clone was seen a few times. The chain joins TRBV6-1 to TRBJ1-2; weak D call: TRBD1 (6 bases). CDR1 is MNHNS, CDR2 SASEGT, per germline. Trimming removed 6 bases at V and 8 bases at J, with 22 bases between. The CDR3 runs to 15 residues. CDR3 region: CASSASRDTYSGYTF. CDR3 sequence (DNA): TGTGCCAGCAGCGCCTCTCGGGACACTTATAGCGGCTACACCTTC.

This chain connects TRBV5-1 to TRBJ2-5, with D perhaps TRBD1 (5 bases). Germline loops: CDR1 SGHRS, CDR2 YFSETQ. The CDR3 sequence is 14 residues long. V lost 1 base and J lost 1, with 8 bases in between. CDR3 bases: TGCGCCAGCAGCTTGTATACAGGCCAAGAGACCCAGTACTTC. Residues: CASSLYTGQETQYF.

This clone was counted only a few times. The chain employs TRBV4-3 and TRBJ1-5; D is unresolved. Trimming cost V 0 bases and J 4 bases, with 13 bases left between them. Germline CDR1 reads LGHNA; CDR2 reads YSLEER. CDR3 size: 16 residues. As DNA, the CDR3 is TGCGCCAGCAGCCAAGATTCCCGGGTGGGTAATCAGCCCCAGCATTTT. Its translation is CASSQDSRVGNQPQHF.

The rearrangement links TRBV6-5 to TRBJ1-1, with unresolved D. Germline CDR1 MNHEY, CDR2 SVGAGI. The CDR3 spans 14 residues. V was clipped by 8 bases and J by 1 base, with 14 bases between them. In DNA, the CDR3 is TGTGCCAGCTGGGTGAGTGGAGGGAACACTGAAGCTTTCTTT. Translation: CASWVSGGNTEAFF.

This CDR3 is CASSPRLAGVETQYF. CDR3 coding DNA: TGTGCCAGCAGCCCTCGACTAGCGGGAGTAGAGACCCAGTACTTC. The gene calls are TRBV14 and TRBJ2-5; 12 nucleotides align to TRBD2. The CDR3 has 15 residues. Trimming at V came to 4 bases and at J to 4 bases, leaving 4 bases not matched to a gene. Germline values: CDR1 SGHDN, CDR2 FVKESK.

The chain links TRBV28 to TRBJ2-7; D not certain. The germline V gene encodes CDR1 MDHEN and CDR2 SYDVKM. Deletions cut 6 bases from V and 3 bases from J, with 12 bases between. This CDR3 has 13 amino acids. DNA for the CDR3: TGTGCCAGCAGCCCAGGCCCCCGCTACGAGCAGTACGTC. Translation gives CASSPGPRYEQYV.

V usage is TRBV14 and J usage is TRBJ2-7; D remains unclear. Deletions cut 1 base from V and 4 bases from J, with 5 bases between. In germline, CDR1 is SGHDN, CDR2 FVKESK. The CDR3 is 12 residues long. The CDR3 loop is CASSQGMYEQYF. DNA of the CDR3: TGTGCCAGCAGCCAAGGGATGTACGAGCAGTACTTC.

This chain joins TRBV20-1 and TRBJ2-7; D is ambiguous. Germline values: CDR1 DFQATT, CDR2 SNEGSKA (reference sequence). The CDR3 covers 11 residues. V was cut by 4 bases and J by 7 bases, with 11 bases left in between. CDR3 region: CSANPLTEQYV. CDR3 nucleotides: TGCAGTGCTAACCCCTTGACAGAGCAGTACGTC.

The rearrangement joins TRBV7-4 to TRBJ2-3, with 15 bases matching TRBD2. J gave up 4 bases and V 5 bases, and 4 bases lay outside the gene matches. The CDR3 extends over 16 amino acids. CDR1 and CDR2 from the germline V gene are SGHVT and SQSDAQ. CDR3 loop: CASSAGLAGGPDTQYF. The CDR3 DNA follows: TGTGCCAGCAGCGCAGGACTAGCGGGAGGGCCAGATACGCAGTATTTT.

This chain joins TRBV30 and TRBJ1-1, with TRBD1 as a possible D gene (5 bases). Trimming stripped 1 base from V and 12 bases from J, with 18 bases between. Germline V CDR1 and CDR2: GTSNPN, SVGIG (reference sequence). The CDR3 is made up of 13 amino acids. This CDR3 is CAWSEGTGMKSFF. Written as DNA, the CDR3 is TGTGCCTGGAGTGAGGGGACGGGTATGAAGTCTTTCTTT.

This clone was seen a few times. The chain uses TRBV7-2 and TRBJ2-7; D unclear. Trimming took off 4 bases at V and 5 bases at J, with 18 bases between the two ends. The CDR3 contains 15 residues. Germline V gene lookup returns CDR1 SGHTA and CDR2 FQGNSA. CDR3 residues: CASSYPRATADEQYF. The CDR3, as DNA: TGTGCCAGCAGCTACCCTCGCGCCACAGCCGACGAGCAGTACTTC.

Details on this clone: Because the CDR3's place on the DNA is in doubt, the DNA is left out and the CDR3 is given as listed by TCRdb. This chain connects TRBV2 to TRBJ2-7; the table assigns TRBD1, which was not confirmed against the DNA. The CDR3 contains 13 residues when both ends are counted. Per germline, CDR1 SNHLY and CDR2 FYNNEI. The CDR3 loop is CASILGTPYEQYF.